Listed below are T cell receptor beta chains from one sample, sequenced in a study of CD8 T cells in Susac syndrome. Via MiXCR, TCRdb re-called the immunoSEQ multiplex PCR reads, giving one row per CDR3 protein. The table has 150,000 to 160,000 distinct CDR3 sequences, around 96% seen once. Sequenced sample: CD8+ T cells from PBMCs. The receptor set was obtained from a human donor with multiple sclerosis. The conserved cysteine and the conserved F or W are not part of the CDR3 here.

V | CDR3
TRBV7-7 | ASSPKDRRSTQY
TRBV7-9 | ASSQGAAGDGDD
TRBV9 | ASSQSDRGRFGEQY
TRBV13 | ASSPGTNEQY
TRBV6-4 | AGLTGTYNEQF
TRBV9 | ASSTNTGRNGYT
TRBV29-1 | SVEDRGIGAKHGNYGYT
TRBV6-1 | ASHGTGGETQY
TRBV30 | ASRTGGEAF
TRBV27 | ASSFHSGAGELF
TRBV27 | ASGQGGRYTEAF
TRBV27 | ASSLSQTEIWVEQY
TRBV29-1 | SVLPSGGVNTGELF
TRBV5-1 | ASSLELKGDTQY
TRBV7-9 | ASSLTGGRYEQY
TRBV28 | ASSSTPSTDTQY
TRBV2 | ASSAPEGGYNEQF
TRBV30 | AWRGRGRHNEQF
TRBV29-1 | SVQVNTEAF
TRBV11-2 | ASSPGLRGQETQY
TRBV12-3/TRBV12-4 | ASSSGLAGNEQF
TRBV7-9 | ASSPQEGSSYNEQF
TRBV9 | ASSPSGAAYEQY
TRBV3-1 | ASSPTRGDSYNEQF
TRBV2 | ASSEGPDVNQPQH
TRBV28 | ASSRRGRRENEQF
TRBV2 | ASSGTVRGNQPQH
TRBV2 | ASRTSRTGGRLEQY
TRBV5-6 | ASMIGSSYEQY
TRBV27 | ASSTTVYYEQY
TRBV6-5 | ASSYVGGELF
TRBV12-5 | ASGSTKGLAPPDTQY
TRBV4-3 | ASSQGWQNTGELF
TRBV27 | ASSLTPTGPYEQY
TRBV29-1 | SVAQAGYTGELF
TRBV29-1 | SVGTTGDRHQLGETQY
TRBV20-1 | SARSQSSYEQY
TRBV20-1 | SAPWTSGGGEQF
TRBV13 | ASSLTEGQETQY
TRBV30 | ARKEPVGTGELF
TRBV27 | ASRAGTSEYSGANVLT